This T cell receptor (beta chain) was obtained from a study of shared clonotypes between healthy human individuals. For the study at large: CD8 memory received one plate per donor, CD8 naive two, CD4 memory three and CD4 naive three.

In the authors' workflow: Filtering differed because ImmunoSEQ produced junction-only sequences that carried no quality scores. Sequencing used immunoSEQ multiplex PCR; TCRdb keeps in-frame clones, though not all of them. V and J calls plus clone size are reproduced from that table; the DNA served to infer D and trimming. Found here are around 2,100,000 clones, approximately 94% of them singletons; the top ten hold around 1.2%. Findings and limits, study-wide: Compared with memory subsets, naive subsets generally had larger estimated richness.

In regard to this clone: Antigen specificity is unknown.

Terminally differentiated effector memory CD45RA+ cells were left out of the naive CD8 fraction, which was CD45RO-negative and positively selected for CCR7. The clonotype was recovered from a man aged 18 to 29 in good health. Sample: naive CD8+ T cells sorted from blood.

The CDR3 nucleotides are TGTGCCAGCAGGACGTCGGGGCACGAGCAGTACTTC. Translation gives CASRTSGHEQYF. The chain is built from TRBV6-5 and TRBJ2-7; D could derive from TRBD1 or TRBD2 (5 bases each). Germline V gene lookup returns CDR1 MNHEY and CDR2 SVGAGI. The CDR3 length is 12 residues. Trimming cost V 6 bases and J 5 bases, with 11 bases left between them.